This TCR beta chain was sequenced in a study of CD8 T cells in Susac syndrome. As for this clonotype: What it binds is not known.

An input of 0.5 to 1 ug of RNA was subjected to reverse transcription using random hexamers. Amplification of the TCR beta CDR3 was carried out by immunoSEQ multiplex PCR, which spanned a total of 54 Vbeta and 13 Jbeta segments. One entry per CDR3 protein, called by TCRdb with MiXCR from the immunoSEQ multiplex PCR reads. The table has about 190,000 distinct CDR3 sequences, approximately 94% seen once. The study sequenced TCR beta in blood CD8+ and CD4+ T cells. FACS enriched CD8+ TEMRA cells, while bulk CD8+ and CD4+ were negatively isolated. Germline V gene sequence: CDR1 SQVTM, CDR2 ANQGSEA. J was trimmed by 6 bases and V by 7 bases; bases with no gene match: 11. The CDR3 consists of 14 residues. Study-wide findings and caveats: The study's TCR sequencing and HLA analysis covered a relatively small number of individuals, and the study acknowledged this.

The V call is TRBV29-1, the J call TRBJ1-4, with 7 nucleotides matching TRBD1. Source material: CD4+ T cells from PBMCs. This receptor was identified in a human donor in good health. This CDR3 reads CSASRRGQDEKLFF. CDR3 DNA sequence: TGCAGCGCCTCCCGTAGGGGGCAGGATGAAAAACTGTTTTTT. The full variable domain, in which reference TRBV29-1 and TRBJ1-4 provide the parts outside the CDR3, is SAVISQKPSRDICQRGTSLTIQCQVDSQVTMMFWYRQQPGQSLTLIATANQGSEATYESGFVIDKFPISRPNLTFSTLTVSNMSPEDSSIYLCSASRRGQDEKLFFGSGTQLSVL.